This T cell receptor beta chain is drawn from a study of early T cells in non-severe SARS-CoV-2 infection. TCRdb re-derived calls from the 5' RACE reads in MiXCR, one entry per CDR3 protein. The sample lists approximately 70,000 distinct CDR3 sequences, 10% seen once, with 6% to 8.5% in the top ten. The CDR3 runs to 12 residues. Germline values: CDR1 KGHSH, CDR2 LQKENI. V lost 3 bases, J lost 10 bases, and 11 bases lay in between. V usage is TRBV18 and J usage is TRBJ2-3; D is possibly TRBD1 or TRBD2 (5 bases each). The sequence was collected from an adult who was a healthcare worker with PCR-confirmed SARS-CoV-2 infection or an uninfected control (not recorded which). The sequenced sample was whole blood, obtained at baseline. The CDR3 DNA is TGTGCCAGCTCACCCCTGAGGGGTCCGCAGTATTTT. Protein product: CASSPLRGPQYF.